The 5 T cell receptor beta chains listed next were all sequenced from one sample in a study of cytomegalovirus exposure and HLA in healthy donors. The study ran its PCR with 60 Vbeta and 13 Jbeta primers. The repertoire was sequenced with immunoSEQ multiplex PCR; TCRdb's copy has only in-frame clones and lacks some. The profile shows over 55,000 clones, over 75% of them singletons. Sequencing was done on a sample of PBMCs. The receptor set was obtained from a male donor in good health and CMV-seronegative.

This chain connects TRBV6-6 to TRBJ2-7, with TRBD1 as a possible D gene (5 bases). The germline gives CDR1 MNHNY, CDR2 SVGAGI (reference sequence). The CDR3 contains 13 residues. With 4 bases removed from V and 3 bases from J, the gap between germline ends came to 10 bases. The CDR3 protein is CASSLSRVYEQYF. Written as DNA, the CDR3 is TGTGCCAGCAGTTTATCCAGGGTCTACGAGCAGTACTTC.

The chain joins TRBV15 to TRBJ2-1, with D uncertain. Looked up from germline, CDR1 is LNHNV and CDR2 is YYDKDF (reference sequence). Trimming removed 0 bases from V and 10 bases from J, with 7 bases in between. This CDR3 has 12 residues. CDR3 in amino acids: CATSRDFQEQFF. The CDR3, as DNA: TGTGCCACCAGCAGAGATTTCCAGGAGCAGTTCTTC.

The chain carries TRBV5-6 and TRBJ2-5, with 7 bases fitting TRBD2. The germline V gene encodes CDR1 SGHDT and CDR2 YYEEEE. This CDR3 contains 15 residues. V was pared by 5 bases and J by 2 bases, with 9 bases of the junction left unmatched. The DNA of the CDR3 is TGTGCCAGCAGGGGAGGGTCGGGTCCTCAAGAGACCCAGTACTTC. Translated: CASRGGSGPQETQYF.

V and J are TRBV19 and TRBJ2-2; tentative D call: TRBD1 (6 bases). The germline CDR1 and CDR2 sequences are LNHDA and SQIVND (reference sequence). Trimming removed 1 base at V and 1 base at J, with 7 bases between. The CDR3 has 15 residues. The CDR3 here is CASSIAQGNTGELFF. DNA of the CDR3: TGTGCCAGTAGTATAGCACAGGGGAACACCGGGGAGCTGTTTTTT.

This clone appeared once. V gene TRBV11-2 combines with J gene TRBJ1-5, with D perhaps TRBD1 (5 bases). Trimming removed 2 bases at V and 3 bases at J, with 8 bases between. Germline loops: CDR1 SGHAT, CDR2 FQNNGV. The CDR3 has 14 amino acids. The CDR3 protein is CASSLLGHNQPQHF. DNA of the CDR3: TGTGCCAGCAGCTTATTGGGGCACAATCAGCCCCAGCATTTT.